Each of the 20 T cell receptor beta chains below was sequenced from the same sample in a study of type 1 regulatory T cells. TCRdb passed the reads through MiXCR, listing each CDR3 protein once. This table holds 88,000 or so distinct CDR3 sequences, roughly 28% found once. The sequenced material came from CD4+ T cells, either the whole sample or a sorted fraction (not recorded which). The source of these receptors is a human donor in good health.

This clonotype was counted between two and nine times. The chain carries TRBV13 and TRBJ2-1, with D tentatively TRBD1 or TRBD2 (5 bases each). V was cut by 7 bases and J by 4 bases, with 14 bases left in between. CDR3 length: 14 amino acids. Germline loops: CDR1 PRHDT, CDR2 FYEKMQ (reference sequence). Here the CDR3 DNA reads TGTGCCAGCACCGAGGGCAGGGCTTACAATGAGCAGTTCTTC. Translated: CASTEGRAYNEQFF.

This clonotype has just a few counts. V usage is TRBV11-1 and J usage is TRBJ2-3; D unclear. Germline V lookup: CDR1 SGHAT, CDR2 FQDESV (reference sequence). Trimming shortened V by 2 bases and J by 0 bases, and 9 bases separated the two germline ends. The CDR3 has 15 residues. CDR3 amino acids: CASSLLQVSTDTQYF. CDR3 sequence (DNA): TGTGCCAGCAGCTTACTCCAAGTCAGCACAGATACGCAGTATTTT.

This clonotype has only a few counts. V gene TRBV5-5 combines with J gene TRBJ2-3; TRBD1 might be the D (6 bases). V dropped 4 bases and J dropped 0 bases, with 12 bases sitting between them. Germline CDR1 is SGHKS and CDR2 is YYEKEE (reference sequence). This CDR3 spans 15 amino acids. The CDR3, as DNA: TGTGCCAGCAGCCCCGGGACACTTAGCACAGATACGCAGTATTTT. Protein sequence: CASSPGTLSTDTQYF.

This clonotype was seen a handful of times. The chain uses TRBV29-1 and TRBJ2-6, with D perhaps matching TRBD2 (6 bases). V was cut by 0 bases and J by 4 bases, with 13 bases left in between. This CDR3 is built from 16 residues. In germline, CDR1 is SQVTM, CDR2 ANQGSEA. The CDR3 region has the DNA TGCAGCGTTGAAGATATCGGGGGACGCGGGGCCAACGTCCTGACTTTC. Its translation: CSVEDIGGRGANVLTF.

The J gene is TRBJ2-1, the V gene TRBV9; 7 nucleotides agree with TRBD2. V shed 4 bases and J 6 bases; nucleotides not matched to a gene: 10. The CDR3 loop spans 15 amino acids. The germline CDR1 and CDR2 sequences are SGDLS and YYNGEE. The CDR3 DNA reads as TGTGCCAGCAGCCAGAGCGGGACTGGTACCAATGAGCAGTTCTTC. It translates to CASSQSGTGTNEQFF. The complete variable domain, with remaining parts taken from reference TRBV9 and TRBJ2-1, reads DSGVTQTPKHLITATGQRVTLRCSPRSGDLSVYWYQQSLDQGLQFLIQYYNGEERAKGNILERFSAQQFPDLHSELNLSSLELGDSALYFCASSQSGTGTNEQFFGPGTRLTVL.

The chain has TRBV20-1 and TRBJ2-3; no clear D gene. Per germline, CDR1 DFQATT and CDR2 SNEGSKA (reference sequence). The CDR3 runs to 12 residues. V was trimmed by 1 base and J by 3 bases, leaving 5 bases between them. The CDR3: CSARGNTDTQYF. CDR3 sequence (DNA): TGCAGTGCTAGAGGGAATACAGATACGCAGTATTTT.

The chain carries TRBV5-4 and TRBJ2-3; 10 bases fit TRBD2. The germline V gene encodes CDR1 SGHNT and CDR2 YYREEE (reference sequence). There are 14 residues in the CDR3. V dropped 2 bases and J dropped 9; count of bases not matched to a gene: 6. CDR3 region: CASSLVAGGATQYF. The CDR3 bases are TGTGCCAGCAGCTTAGTAGCGGGAGGAGCCACGCAGTATTTT.

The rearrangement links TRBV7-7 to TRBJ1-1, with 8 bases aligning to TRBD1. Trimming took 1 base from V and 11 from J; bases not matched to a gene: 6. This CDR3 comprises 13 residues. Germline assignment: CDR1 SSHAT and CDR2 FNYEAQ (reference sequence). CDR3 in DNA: TGTGCCAGCAGCTTAGGGCAGGGGGCGAAGGCTTTCTTT. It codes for CASSLGQGAKAFF.

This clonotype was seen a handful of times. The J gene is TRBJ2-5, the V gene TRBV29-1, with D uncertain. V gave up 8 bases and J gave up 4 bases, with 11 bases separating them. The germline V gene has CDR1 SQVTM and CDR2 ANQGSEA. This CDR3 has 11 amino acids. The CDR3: CSPKVGETQYF. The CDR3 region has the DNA TGCAGCCCAAAGGTGGGAGAGACCCAGTACTTC. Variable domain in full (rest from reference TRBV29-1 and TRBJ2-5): SAVISQKPSRDICQRGTSLTIQCQVDSQVTMMFWYRQQPGQSLTLIATANQGSEATYESGFVIDKFPISRPNLTFSTLTVSNMSPEDSSIYLCSPKVGETQYFGPGTRLLVL.

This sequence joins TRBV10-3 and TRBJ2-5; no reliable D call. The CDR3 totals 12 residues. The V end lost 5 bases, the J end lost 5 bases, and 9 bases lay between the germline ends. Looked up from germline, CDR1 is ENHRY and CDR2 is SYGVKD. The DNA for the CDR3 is TGTGCCATCAGTCAAACAGTGGAGACCCAGTACTTC. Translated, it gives CAISQTVETQYF.

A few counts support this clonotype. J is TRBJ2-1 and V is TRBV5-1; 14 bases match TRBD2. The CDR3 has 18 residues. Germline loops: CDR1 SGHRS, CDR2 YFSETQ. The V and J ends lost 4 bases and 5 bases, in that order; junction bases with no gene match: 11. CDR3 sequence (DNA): TGCGCCAGCAGCCCACCGGGACTAGCGGGAGAGGTCCACAATGAGCAGTTCTTC. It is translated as CASSPPGLAGEVHNEQFF.

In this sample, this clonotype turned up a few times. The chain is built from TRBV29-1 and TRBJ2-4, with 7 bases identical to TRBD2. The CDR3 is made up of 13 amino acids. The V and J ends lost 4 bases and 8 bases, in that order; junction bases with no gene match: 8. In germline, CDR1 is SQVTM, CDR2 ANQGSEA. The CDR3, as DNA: TGCAGCGTTGGGGCCGCGGGAGTGGACATTCAGTACTTC. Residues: CSVGAAGVDIQYF.

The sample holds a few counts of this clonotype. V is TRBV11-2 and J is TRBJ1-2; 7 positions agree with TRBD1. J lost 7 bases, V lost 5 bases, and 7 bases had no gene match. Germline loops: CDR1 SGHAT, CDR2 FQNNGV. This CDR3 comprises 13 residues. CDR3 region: CASSPRQGGGYTF. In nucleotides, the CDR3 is TGTGCCAGCAGCCCACGACAGGGTGGTGGCTACACCTTC.

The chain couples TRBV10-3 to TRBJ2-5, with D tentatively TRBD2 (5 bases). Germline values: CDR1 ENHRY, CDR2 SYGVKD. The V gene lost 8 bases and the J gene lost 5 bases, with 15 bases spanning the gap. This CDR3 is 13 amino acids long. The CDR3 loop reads CAISLEPGETQYF. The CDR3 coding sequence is TGTGCCATCTCACTGGAGCCGGGGGAGACCCAGTACTTC.

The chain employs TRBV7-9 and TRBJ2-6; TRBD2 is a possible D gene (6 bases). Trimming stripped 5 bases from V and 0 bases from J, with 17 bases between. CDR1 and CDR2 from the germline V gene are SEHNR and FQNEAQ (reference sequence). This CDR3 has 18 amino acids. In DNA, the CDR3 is TGTGCCAGCAGCCACTCGCGGGACGGTAGCTCTGGGGCCAACGTCCTGACTTTC. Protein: CASSHSRDGSSGANVLTF.

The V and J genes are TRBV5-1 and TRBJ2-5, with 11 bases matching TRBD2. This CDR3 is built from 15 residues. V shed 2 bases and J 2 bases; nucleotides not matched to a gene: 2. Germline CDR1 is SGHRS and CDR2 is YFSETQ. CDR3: CASSLLAGVQETQYF. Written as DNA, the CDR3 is TGCGCCAGCAGCTTACTAGCGGGAGTTCAAGAGACCCAGTACTTC.

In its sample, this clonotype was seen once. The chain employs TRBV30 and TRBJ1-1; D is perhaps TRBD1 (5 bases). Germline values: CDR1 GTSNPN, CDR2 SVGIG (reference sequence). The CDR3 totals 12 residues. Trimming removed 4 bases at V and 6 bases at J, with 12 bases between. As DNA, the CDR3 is TGTGCCTGGATGGGACTGGCCTCTGAAGCTTTCTTT. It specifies CAWMGLASEAFF. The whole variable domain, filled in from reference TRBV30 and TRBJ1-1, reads SQTIHQWPATLVQPVGSPLSLECTVEGTSNPNLYWYRQAAGRGLQLLFYSVGIGQISSEVPQNLSASRPQDRQFILSSKKLLLSDSGFYLCAWMGLASEAFFGQGTRLTVV.

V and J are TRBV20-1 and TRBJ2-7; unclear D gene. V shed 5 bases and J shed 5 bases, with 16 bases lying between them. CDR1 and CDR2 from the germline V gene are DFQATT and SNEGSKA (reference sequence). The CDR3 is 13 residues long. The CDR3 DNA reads TGCAGTGCTTCCATCCTCGGAGTCGACGAGCAGTACTTC. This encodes CSASILGVDEQYF.

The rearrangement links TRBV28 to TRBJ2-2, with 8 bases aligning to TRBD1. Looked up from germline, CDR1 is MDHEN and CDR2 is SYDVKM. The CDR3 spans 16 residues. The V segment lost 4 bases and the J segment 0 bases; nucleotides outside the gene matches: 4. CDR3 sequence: CASSSWTGSNTGELFF. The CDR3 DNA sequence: TGTGCCAGCAGTTCATGGACAGGGTCGAACACCGGGGAGCTGTTTTTT.

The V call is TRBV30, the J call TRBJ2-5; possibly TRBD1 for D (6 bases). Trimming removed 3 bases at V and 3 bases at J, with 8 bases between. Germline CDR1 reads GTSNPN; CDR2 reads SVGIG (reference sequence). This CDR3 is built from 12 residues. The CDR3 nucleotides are TGTGCCTGGAGCGCAGGGGAAGAGACCCAGTACTTC. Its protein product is CAWSAGEETQYF.